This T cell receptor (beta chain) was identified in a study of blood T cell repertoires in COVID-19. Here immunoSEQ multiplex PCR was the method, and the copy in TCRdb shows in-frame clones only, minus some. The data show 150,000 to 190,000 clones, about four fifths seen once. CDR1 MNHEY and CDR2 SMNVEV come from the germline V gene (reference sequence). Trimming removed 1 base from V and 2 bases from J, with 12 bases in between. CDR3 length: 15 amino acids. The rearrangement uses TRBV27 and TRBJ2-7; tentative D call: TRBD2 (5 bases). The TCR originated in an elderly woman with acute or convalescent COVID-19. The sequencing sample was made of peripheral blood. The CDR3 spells CASSLFRDKAYEQYF. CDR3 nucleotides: TGTGCCAGCAGTTTATTCCGGGATAAGGCCTACGAGCAGTACTTC.